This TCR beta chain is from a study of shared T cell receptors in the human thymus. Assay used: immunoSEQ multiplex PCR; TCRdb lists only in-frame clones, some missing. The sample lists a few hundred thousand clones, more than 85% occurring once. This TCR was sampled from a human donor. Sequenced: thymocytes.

The CDR3, as DNA: TGTGCCACCAGCGGGCCACAGGGACCCAAAAACATTCAGTACTTC. This encodes CATSGPQGPKNIQYF. The chain links TRBV15 to TRBJ2-4; perhaps TRBD1 as D (6 bases). The CDR3 runs to 15 residues. V lost 5 bases and J 2 bases, leaving 13 bases between the germline ends. Germline CDR1 reads LNHNV; CDR2 reads YYDKDF (reference sequence).